The TCR beta chain described here comes from a study of blood T cell repertoires in COVID-19. Turning to the study itself: Spain, Italy and the United States supplied samples that represented acute and convalescent COVID-19.

In the original analysis: Amplification of reference gene primers provided the estimated nucleated cell counts. Profiling relied on immunoSEQ multiplex PCR, and the TCRdb table lists in-frame clones only, not all of them. V and J calls and clone size are given by that table; D and trimming were obtained from the DNA. The repertoire holds 200,000 to 250,000 clones, with about 80% as singletons. The CDR3 sequence is 16 residues long. J gave up 2 bases and V 4 bases, and 7 bases lay outside the gene matches. Germline V CDR1 and CDR2: MDHEN, SYDVKM. The rearrangement joins TRBV28 to TRBJ2-2; TRBD1 agrees at 7 bases. The sample was peripheral blood. This sequence originates from a woman of 80 years or more with acute or convalescent COVID-19. CDR3 amino acids: CASSSPGQYNTGELFF. The CDR3 DNA reads TGTGCCAGCAGTTCCCCGGGACAGTATAACACCGGGGAGCTGTTTTTT.